The rows below give T cell receptor beta chains drawn from one sample of a study of cytomegalovirus exposure and HLA in healthy donors. The table came from immunoSEQ multiplex PCR; TCRdb's copy has only in-frame clones and leaves some out. The table records roughly 140,000 clones, 70% to 80% of them present only once. Sequencing was carried out using PBMCs. The receptors were sampled from a middle-aged woman in good health and CMV-seropositive. The CDR3 runs from the conserved cysteine through the conserved F or W. D genes are given only for firm matches. Clone size is stated in some rows and not others, as once, few, many or a class when expanded.

V gene	D gene	clone size	J gene	CDR3 DNA	CDR3 protein
TRBV4-1	TRBD2	-	TRBJ2-1	TGCGCCAGCAGCCCGGGACTAGCCTCCGATGAGCAGTTCTTC	CASSPGLASDEQFF
TRBV2	-	-	TRBJ2-1	TGTGCCAGCATGGCGCCGGACACGTACAATGAGCAGTTCTTC	CASMAPDTYNEQFF
TRBV7-6	TRBD1	few	TRBJ1-3	TGTGCCAGCAGCCTCACCGGGACAGGGGGGAGTACCATATATTTT	CASSLTGTGGSTIYF
TRBV28	-	-	TRBJ1-5	TGTGCCGTGTTACCCCTAAATCAGCCCCAGCATTTT	CAVLPLNQPQHF
TRBV5-8	TRBD2	once	TRBJ2-3	TGTGCCAGCAGCCCGGGGACTAGCGGGATGAATACGCAGTATTTT	CASSPGTSGMNTQYF
TRBV6-1	-	-	TRBJ1-1	TGTGCCAGCAGCTTCCACTCCCGGGTGGAAGCTTTCTTT	CASSFHSRVEAFF
TRBV10-2	-	-	TRBJ1-1	TGCGCCAGCAGTGAGTCGGGGGGTGGGAACACTGAAGCTTTCTTT	CASSESGGGNTEAFF
TRBV7-9	TRBD1	-	TRBJ1-1	TGTGCCAGCAGCTCTAGGACAGGGTCGAACACTGAAGCTTTCTTT	CASSSRTGSNTEAFF
TRBV5-1	TRBD2	-	TRBJ2-1	TGCGCCAGCAGCACCGGGACTAGCCTCCACAATGAGCAGTTCTTC	CASSTGTSLHNEQFF
TRBV7-9	-	once	TRBJ2-1	TGTGCCAGCAGCCCCCTAGCGCTGAGCTCCTACAATGAGCAGTTCTTC	CASSPLALSSYNEQFF
TRBV19	-	-	TRBJ2-1	TGTGCCAGTAGTATACGTAGCGGCCAGGGCCGGGATGAGCAGTTCTTC	CASSIRSGQGRDEQFF
TRBV11-2	-	-	TRBJ2-7	TGTGCCAGCAGCTCGGGACTTAACTACGAGCAGTACTTC	CASSSGLNYEQYF
TRBV27	TRBD1	-	TRBJ2-2	TGTGCCAGCAGACTGGATGGGACAGGTCCCACCGGGGAGCTGTTTTTT	CASRLDGTGPTGELFF
TRBV18	TRBD1	-	TRBJ1-5	TGTGCCAGCTCACCAGGGACAGCAAATCAGCCCCAGCATTTT	CASSPGTANQPQHF
TRBV2	-	-	TRBJ2-2	TGTGCCAGCAGAGACCGGCGGGATCCCACCGGGGAGCTGTTTTTT	CASRDRRDPTGELFF
TRBV6-5	TRBD2	-	TRBJ2-5	TGTGCCAGCACTGCTGGGAGGGGGACCCAGTACTTC	CASTAGRGTQYF
TRBV7-2	-	-	TRBJ2-7	TGTGCCAGCAGCGCGGACTGGAGTGTGCCACTTCGGTACTTC	CASSADWSVPLRYF
TRBV18	-	-	TRBJ2-2	TGTGCCAGCTCACCACGGAGGGGCCCGAACACCGGGGAGCTGTTTTTT	CASSPRRGPNTGELFF
TRBV6-1	TRBD1	-	TRBJ1-1	TGTGCCAGCACCGGACAGGGGAGAACGTCTTTCTTT	CASTGQGRTSFF
TRBV6-5	-	once	TRBJ2-7	TGTGCCAGCAAACGGGACTACGAGCAGTACTTC	CASKRDYEQYF
TRBV11-2	-	few	TRBJ2-5	TGTGCCAGCAGCTTAGGCGAGGGAGAGACCCAGTACTTC	CASSLGEGETQYF
TRBV7-9	-	-	TRBJ2-3	TGCGCCAGCAGCTACCCCTCGGACTACACAGATACGCAGTATTTT	CASSYPSDYTDTQYF
TRBV25-1	-	-	TRBJ2-1	TGTGCCAGCAATGGCAGGGATGCCTACAATGAGCAGTTCTTC	CASNGRDAYNEQFF
TRBV7-8	TRBD1	-	TRBJ1-5	TGTGCCAGCAGCTACGACAGGGGCAATCAGCCCCAGCATTTT	CASSYDRGNQPQHF
TRBV5-4	TRBD1	-	TRBJ2-1	TGTGCCAGCAGCTTGGGGCCGGGACAGGGGGTATCGGATGAGCAGTTCTTC	CASSLGPGQGVSDEQFF
TRBV6-5	-	-	TRBJ2-1	TGTGCCAGCAGTTACTCGTGGGCGAGTGGCAATGAGCAGTTCTTC	CASSYSWASGNEQFF
TRBV11-2	TRBD2	few	TRBJ2-3	TGTGCCAGCAGCGCCCGAGCGGGAGGTCGGGCAGATACGCAGTATTTT	CASSARAGGRADTQYF
TRBV28	-	-	TRBJ1-6	TGTGCCAGCAGCCCTGAGGACAGAAATTCACCCCTCCACTTT	CASSPEDRNSPLHF
TRBV9	TRBD1	-	TRBJ1-5	TGTGCCAGCAGCGTGGGACAGAAAAATCAGCCCCAGCATTTT	CASSVGQKNQPQHF
TRBV7-8	-	-	TRBJ2-6	TGTGCCAGCAGCTTAGTAAGGGGGGGAGGGGCCAACGTCCTGCCTTTC	CASSLVRGGGANVLPF
TRBV6-5	-	-	TRBJ1-1	TGTGCCAGCAGTGAGATATTCGAAACCCCGGGAGCTTTCTTT	CASSEIFETPGAFF
TRBV15	TRBD2	-	TRBJ2-3	TGTGCCACCAGAACTAGCGGGAGGACAGATACGCAGTATTTT	CATRTSGRTDTQYF
TRBV7-9	-	-	TRBJ2-1	TGTGCCAGCAGCTTCCCAGGGTCGGCCTACAATGAGCAGTTCTTC	CASSFPGSAYNEQFF
TRBV4-1	-	few	TRBJ2-3	TGCGCCAGCAGCCAAACTACGGGAGTGGGAACAGATACGCAGTATTTT	CASSQTTGVGTDTQYF
TRBV19	TRBD1	-	TRBJ2-5	TGTGCCAGTAGGGGACAGGGGCGGAAGACCCAGTACTTC	CASRGQGRKTQYF
TRBV11-2	-	few	TRBJ1-2	TGTGCCAGCAGCTTAGCCAGGCGTTATGGCTACACCTTC	CASSLARRYGYTF
TRBV6-4	-	-	TRBJ2-5	TGTGCCAGCAGTCGAGCGCCAGAAGAGACCCAGTACTTC	CASSRAPEETQYF
TRBV30	TRBD1	-	TRBJ1-4	TGTGCCTGGTCTTCGGACAGGGGTGAGGAAAAACTGTTTTTT	CAWSSDRGEEKLFF
TRBV13	-	-	TRBJ2-7	TGTGCCAGCAGCTCCCGACGGGACTCCCTTTACGAGCAGTACTTC	CASSSRRDSLYEQYF
TRBV10-3	-	-	TRBJ2-7	TGTGCCACCACAGACGGGACACCTAATTACGAGCAGTACTTC	CATTDGTPNYEQYF
TRBV30	-	few	TRBJ1-1	TGTGCCTGGAGCGGACAGTTGAACACTGAAGCTTTCTTT	CAWSGQLNTEAFF
TRBV15	-	-	TRBJ2-1	TGTGCCACCAGCAGACTGGGGGCGGGACAGCGGGATGAGCAGTTCTTC	CATSRLGAGQRDEQFF
TRBV6-5	-	-	TRBJ1-3	TGTGCCAGCAGTTACGGCAGGGGACCTGGAAACACCATATATTTT	CASSYGRGPGNTIYF
TRBV5-1	-	-	TRBJ1-1	TGCGCCAGCAGCCTGACCCAAGGCGGACATATGAACACTGAAGCTTTCTTT	CASSLTQGGHMNTEAFF
TRBV11-3	-	-	TRBJ1-2	TGTGCCAGCAGCCCAAGACAGTCAACTAACTATGGCTACACCTTC	CASSPRQSTNYGYTF
TRBV7-9	TRBD1	-	TRBJ1-2	TGTGCCAGCGGCTCCGGACAGGGGCTATATGGCTACACCTTC	CASGSGQGLYGYTF
TRBV5-4	TRBD2	-	TRBJ2-3	TGTGCCAGCAGTGACCCATCCCGCGGGAGGACTGGAGATACGCAGTATTTT	CASSDPSRGRTGDTQYF
TRBV11-3	-	-	TRBJ1-5	TGTGCCAGCACCCGTCGCCAGGCCTATAGCAATCAGCCCCAGCATTTT	CASTRRQAYSNQPQHF
TRBV19	TRBD1	-	TRBJ1-1	TGTGCCAGTAGTACCGACAGGGGAGACACTGAAGCTTTCTTT	CASSTDRGDTEAFF
TRBV12-2	-	-	TRBJ2-5	TGTGCAAGTCGCCTGGTCCTAGCCCCGTACCAAGAGACCCAGTACTTC	CASRLVLAPYQETQYF
TRBV2	-	-	TRBJ2-1	TGTGCCAGCAGTACAGCTTACGACAATGAGCAGTTCTTC	CASSTAYDNEQFF
TRBV29-1	TRBD2	-	TRBJ2-1	TGCAGTGTTTTCCGGACTAGCCGGGATGAGCAGTTCTTC	CSVFRTSRDEQFF
TRBV18	-	-	TRBJ2-5	TGTGCCAGCTCACCAGGAGGCGGGGAGACCCAGTACTTC	CASSPGGGETQYF
TRBV7-2	-	-	TRBJ2-7	TGTGCCAGCAGCTTAGCCTTGCGTGGCGAGCAGTACTTC	CASSLALRGEQYF